A selection of T cell receptor beta chains follows, all from one sample in a study of glioma-infiltrating T cells after dendritic cell vaccination. Profiling relied on immunoSEQ multiplex PCR, and the TCRdb table lists in-frame clones only, not all of them. The sample comprises 98,000 or so clones, 80% of which are singletons, and 5.4% rests with the top ten. The specimen was blood, collected after dendritic cell vaccination. The origin of the receptors is a human donor with glioblastoma. Both conserved end residues are part of each CDR3. Each record gives: V gene, J gene, D gene, clone size, CDR3 protein, CDR3 DNA. D genes are given only for firm matches. Size is omitted from some rows. Given values are once, few, many or a class for expanded clones.

V gene: TRBV11-2
J gene: TRBJ1-2
D gene: NA
clone size: NA
CDR3 protein: CASSPSGYGYTF
CDR3 DNA: TGTGCCAGCAGCCCATCAGGCTATGGCTACACCTTC

V gene: TRBV27
J gene: TRBJ1-1
D gene: TRBD1
clone size: NA
CDR3 protein: CASSLWGQPNTEAFF
CDR3 DNA: TGTGCCAGCAGTTTATGGGGACAGCCGAACACTGAAGCTTTCTTT

V gene: TRBV4-2
J gene: TRBJ1-6
D gene: TRBD1
clone size: NA
CDR3 protein: CASSTRTGDYSPLHF
CDR3 DNA: TGTGCCAGCAGCACCCGGACAGGGGATTATTCACCCCTCCACTTT

V gene: TRBV2
J gene: TRBJ1-4
D gene: NA
clone size: few
CDR3 protein: CASSSGATNEKLFF
CDR3 DNA: TGTGCCAGCAGTTCAGGGGCAACTAATGAAAAACTGTTTTTT

V gene: TRBV7-9
J gene: TRBJ2-3
D gene: TRBD1
clone size: NA
CDR3 protein: CASSLAIPTGDTQYF
CDR3 DNA: TGTGCCAGCAGCTTAGCCATACCGACAGGGGATACGCAGTATTTT

V gene: TRBV7-7
J gene: TRBJ2-7
D gene: NA
clone size: once
CDR3 protein: CASSRRPGSYEQYF
CDR3 DNA: TGTGCTAGCAGCCGTCGACCAGGGTCCTACGAGCAGTACTTC

V gene: TRBV30
J gene: TRBJ2-7
D gene: TRBD1
clone size: NA
CDR3 protein: CAWSVMGQGSYEQYF
CDR3 DNA: TGTGCCTGGAGTGTAATGGGACAGGGCTCCTACGAGCAGTACTTC

V gene: TRBV7-6
J gene: TRBJ2-1
D gene: TRBD2
clone size: few
CDR3 protein: CASSPLPLANNEQFF
CDR3 DNA: TGTGCCAGCAGCCCCCTACCACTAGCGAACAATGAGCAGTTCTTC

V gene: TRBV5-4
J gene: TRBJ1-3
D gene: NA
clone size: NA
CDR3 protein: CASSLDSLANTIYF
CDR3 DNA: TGTGCCAGCAGCCTAGACAGTCTCGCGAACACCATATATTTT

V gene: TRBV5-1
J gene: TRBJ2-7
D gene: NA
clone size: few
CDR3 protein: CASSLPPGTSYEQYF
CDR3 DNA: TGTGCCAGCAGCTTGCCGCCCGGGACTTCCTACGAGCAGTACTTC

V gene: TRBV4-2
J gene: TRBJ1-2
D gene: TRBD1
clone size: few
CDR3 protein: CASSHQLGQGNYGYTF
CDR3 DNA: TGTGCCAGCAGCCACCAACTGGGACAGGGGAACTATGGCTACACCTTC

V gene: TRBV9
J gene: TRBJ2-3
D gene: NA
clone size: NA
CDR3 protein: CASSVRGGSPTDTQYF
CDR3 DNA: TGTGCCAGCAGCGTAAGGGGCGGATCCCCGACAGATACGCAGTATTTT

V gene: TRBV2
J gene: TRBJ2-7
D gene: NA
clone size: NA
CDR3 protein: CASSEVTYEQYF
CDR3 DNA: TGTGCCAGCAGTGAAGTAACCTACGAGCAGTACTTC

V gene: TRBV7-9
J gene: TRBJ2-1
D gene: NA
clone size: NA
CDR3 protein: CASREGNNEQFF
CDR3 DNA: TGTGCCAGCAGGGAGGGTAACAATGAGCAGTTCTTC

V gene: TRBV7-9
J gene: TRBJ2-7
D gene: NA
clone size: NA
CDR3 protein: CASSLVAGAHEQYF
CDR3 DNA: TGTGCCAGCAGCTTAGTGGCGGGGGCCCACGAGCAGTACTTC

V gene: TRBV27
J gene: TRBJ2-7
D gene: TRBD1
clone size: once
CDR3 protein: CASSKNRDRVVEQYF
CDR3 DNA: TGTGCCAGCAGTAAAAACCGGGACAGGGTTGTCGAGCAGTACTTC

V gene: TRBV27
J gene: TRBJ2-7
D gene: TRBD2
clone size: NA
CDR3 protein: CASSYSSGAYEQYF
CDR3 DNA: TGTGCCAGCAGTTATTCTAGCGGAGCCTACGAGCAGTACTTC